The clone carrying this T cell receptor (beta chain) has ten or more counts. Antigen specificity is unknown. Per the authors' pipeline: Between 23,224 and 690,600 TCRs appeared in each sample, and the median stood at 95,638. TCRdb re-called the RACE reads with MiXCR, one entry per CDR3 protein. In this record, the V and J calls reflect TCRdb's handling and not the investigators' own analysis. The data contain 130,000 or so distinct CDR3 sequences, approximately 10% of them singletons. This record belongs to a study of human T cells and chemical hapten exposure. Study-wide findings and caveats: Those TCRs sitting above 1 in 1000 frequency stayed the same with DPC sensitization.

The time point here: healthy volunteer bleed at 2 weeks. Extraction yielded total RNA from whole blood (unfractionated). V was pared by 5 bases and J by 1 base, with 16 bases between. CDR3 size: 16 residues. The receptor was derived from a male donor in good health. Some clones in this sample may be carry-over from other donors' samples. The sample comprised whole blood. The rearrangement joins TRBV12-3 or TRBV12-4 to TRBJ2-3; D is perhaps TRBD1 (7 bases). CDR3 region: CASSTSTGRRTDTQYF. The CDR3 bases are TGTGCCAGCAGTACCTCGACAGGGAGGCGCACAGATACGCAGTATTTT.